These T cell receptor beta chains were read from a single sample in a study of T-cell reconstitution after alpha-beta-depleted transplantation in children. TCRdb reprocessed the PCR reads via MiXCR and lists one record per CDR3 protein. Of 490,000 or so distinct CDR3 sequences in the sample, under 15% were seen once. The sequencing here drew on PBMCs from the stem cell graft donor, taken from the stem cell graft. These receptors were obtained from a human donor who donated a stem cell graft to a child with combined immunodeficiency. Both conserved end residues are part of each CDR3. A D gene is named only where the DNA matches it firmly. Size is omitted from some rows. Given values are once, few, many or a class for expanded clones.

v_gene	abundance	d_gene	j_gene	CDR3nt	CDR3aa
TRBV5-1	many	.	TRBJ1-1	TGCGCCAGCAGGAGAGGGGGGCGCGACACTGAAGCTTTCTTT	CASRRGGRDTEAFF
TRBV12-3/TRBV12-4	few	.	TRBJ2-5	TGTGCCAGCAGTTTATCCCAGGGCGGGGAGACCCAGTACTTC	CASSLSQGGETQYF
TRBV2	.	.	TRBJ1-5	TGTGCCAGCAGTGAACAGCACAATCAGCCCCAGCATTTT	CASSEQHNQPQHF
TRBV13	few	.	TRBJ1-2	TGTGCCAGCAGCTTTTATGAGCCCACAGGAAGATTTAACTATGGCTACACCTTC	CASSFYEPTGRFNYGYTF
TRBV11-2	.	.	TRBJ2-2	TGTGCCAGCATCCCATTATACTTTAGCACCGGGGAGCTGTTTTTT	CASIPLYFSTGELFF
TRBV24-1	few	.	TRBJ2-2	TGTGCCACGGGAGCACCCTCCAACACCGGGGAGCTGTTTTTT	CATGAPSNTGELFF
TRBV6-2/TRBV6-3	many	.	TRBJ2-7	TGTGCCAGCACCGACAGCTCCTACGAGCAGTACTTC	CASTDSSYEQYF
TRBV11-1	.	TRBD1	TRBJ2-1	TGTGCCAGCAGCTTAGCCCCACCGGGACAGGGGGTCCACAATGAGCAGTTCTTC	CASSLAPPGQGVHNEQFF
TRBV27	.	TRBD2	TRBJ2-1	TGTGCCAGCCGGACTAGCCTCTACAATGAGCAGTTCTTC	CASRTSLYNEQFF
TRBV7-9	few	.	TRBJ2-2	TGTGCCAGCAGGCACCTGACAGGAGGGAAAGGGGAGCTGTTTTTT	CASRHLTGGKGELFF
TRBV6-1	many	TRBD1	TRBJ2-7	TGTGCCAGCAGATCCGGGACAGGGGTCGACGAGCAGTACTTC	CASRSGTGVDEQYF
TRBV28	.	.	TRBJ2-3	TGTGCCAGCAGTCCCGACAGCTTTAGCACAGATACGCAGTATTTT	CASSPDSFSTDTQYF
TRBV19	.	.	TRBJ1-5	TGTGCCAGTAGTATATCGGGCAGGAATAGCAATCAGCCCCAGCATTTT	CASSISGRNSNQPQHF
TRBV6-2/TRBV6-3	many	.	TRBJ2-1	TGTGCCAGCAGTTACGTAGTTCTAGAAATAAGGTTCTTC	CASSYVVLEIRFF
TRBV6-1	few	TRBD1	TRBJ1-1	TGTGCCAGCAATCCCCCCGGGACAGGGGGCACTGAAGCTTTCTTT	CASNPPGTGGTEAFF
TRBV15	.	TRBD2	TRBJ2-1	TGTGCCACCAGCTTCAGCGGGACTCGGGGCTACAATGAGCAGTTCTTC	CATSFSGTRGYNEQFF
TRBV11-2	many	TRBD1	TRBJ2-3	TGTGCCAGCAGCCCCGGGACAGGCCTTACGCAGTATTTT	CASSPGTGLTQYF